These 4 T cell receptor beta chains were all obtained from the same sample, sequenced in a study of CD8 T cells in Susac syndrome. When the RNA was reverse transcribed, random hexamers were used with an input of about 0.45 to 1 ug. TCRdb called the immunoSEQ multiplex PCR reads again in MiXCR, with one record for every CDR3 protein. The sample lists some 97,000 distinct CDR3 sequences; around 96% were seen once. The specimen was CD8+ T cells from PBMCs. The receptors originated from a human donor with Susac syndrome.

The chain recombines TRBV7-9 with TRBJ2-7, with 7 bases fitting TRBD1. V shed 9 bases and J 5 bases; nucleotides not matched to a gene: 13. Looked up from germline, CDR1 is SEHNR and CDR2 is FQNEAQ (reference sequence). The length of the CDR3 is 14 residues. Written as DNA, the CDR3 is TGTGCCAGAACCGTGAACAGGGGAGACGACGAGCAGTACTTC. It codes for CARTVNRGDDEQYF.

The CDR3 region has the DNA TGTGCCAGCAGTTTCGGGACTAGCAGCCATGAGCAGTTCTTC. Amino acid sequence: CASSFGTSSHEQFF. The chain has TRBV27 and TRBJ2-1, with 9 nucleotides matching TRBD2. The CDR3 covers 14 residues. From germline, CDR1 is MNHEY and CDR2 SMNVEV (reference sequence). Trimming at V came to 3 bases and at J to 8 bases, leaving 5 bases not matched to a gene.

This clonotype was detected once. This chain joins TRBV6-5 and TRBJ1-6; weak D call: TRBD1 (5 bases). CDR3 size: 15 residues. Germline V gene data show CDR1 as MNHEY and CDR2 as SVGAGI. The V and J ends lost 0 bases and 12 bases respectively, with 15 bases between them. This CDR3 reads CASSYSKGRARPLHF. The DNA for the CDR3 is TGTGCCAGCAGTTACTCGAAGGGCAGGGCTCGACCCCTCCACTTT.

The chain carries TRBV20-1 and TRBJ2-7; 11 nucleotides agree with TRBD2. The trim removed 0 bases at V and 4 bases at J, leaving 2 bases unmatched. The CDR3 is 14 residues long. The germline gives CDR1 DFQATT, CDR2 SNEGSKA (reference sequence). The CDR3 region is CSARETSGIYEQYF. The CDR3 nucleotides are TGCAGTGCTAGAGAGACTAGCGGGATTTACGAGCAGTACTTC.